This record looks at one T cell receptor beta chain sequence and its context. Its antigen remains unknown. The V and J ends lost 4 bases and 0 bases, in that order; junction bases with no gene match: 8. The germline V gene encodes CDR1 SGHRS and CDR2 YFSETQ. CDR3 length: 17 residues. These data come from a study of shared clonotypes between healthy human individuals. General study results and limits: In having few donors, the study represented limited genetic and exposure-history diversity. Only blood was sampled; tissue repertoires likely differ.

Each of the donors was a healthy adult who was HIV-negative and had not had a recent acute infection or vaccination. Every unsorted PBMC PCR replicate was loaded with about 300 ng DNA, about 30,000 T cell genomes. Sequencing used immunoSEQ multiplex PCR; TCRdb keeps in-frame clones, though not all of them. The table has about 470,000 clones, 75% to 85% seen once. The chain has TRBV5-1 and TRBJ2-3; 10 bases map to TRBD2. The clonotype comes from a woman aged 40-49 years in good health. Some clones in this sample may be carry-over from other donors' samples. The sequenced material came from PBMCs. This CDR3 reads CASSKNGLAASTDTQYF. The CDR3 region has the DNA TGCGCCAGCAGCAAGAATGGACTAGCGGCTAGCACAGATACGCAGTATTTT.